This TCR beta chain was sequenced in a study of T cell clones after liver transplantation. Germline V CDR1 and CDR2: KGHSH, LQKENI. This CDR3 has 13 amino acids. Trimming left V 6 bases short and J 2 bases short, with 8 bases between. Profiling relied on immunoSEQ multiplex PCR, and the TCRdb table lists in-frame clones only, not all of them. This sample has more than 95,000 clones, with 82% found just once. The starting material was CD4+ T cells from blood, obtained before liver transplant. V gene TRBV18 combines with J gene TRBJ2-1; the D is unclear. The TCR originated in a human donor who received a liver transplant. The CDR3 DNA follows: TGTGCCAGCTCCCCTAGGGCCTACAATGAGCAGTTCTTC. Protein product: CASSPRAYNEQFF.